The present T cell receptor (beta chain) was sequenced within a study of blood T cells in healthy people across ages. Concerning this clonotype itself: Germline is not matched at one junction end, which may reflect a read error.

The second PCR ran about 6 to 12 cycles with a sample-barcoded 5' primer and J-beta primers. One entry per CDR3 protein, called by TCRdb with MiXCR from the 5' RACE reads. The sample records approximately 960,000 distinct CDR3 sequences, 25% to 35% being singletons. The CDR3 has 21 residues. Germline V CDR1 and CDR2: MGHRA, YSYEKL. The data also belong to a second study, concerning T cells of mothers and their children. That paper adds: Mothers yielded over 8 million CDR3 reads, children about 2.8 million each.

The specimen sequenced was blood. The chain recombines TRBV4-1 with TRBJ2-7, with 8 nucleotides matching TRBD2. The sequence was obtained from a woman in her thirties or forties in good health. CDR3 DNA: TGCGCCAGCAGTCAAGTCGACACTGATCGAGGTTTGGGGACTAGTAGGTACGAGCAGTACTTC. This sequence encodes CASSQVDTDRGLGTSRYEQYF.